The rows below give T cell receptor beta chains drawn from one sample of a study of T cell repertoires in cytomegalovirus infection. TCRdb re-called the reads through MiXCR, storing one row per CDR3 protein. Of approximately 500,000 distinct CDR3 sequences detected, approximately 26% appear once; the ten largest clones hold around 14%. Sequencing used PBMCs. These receptors were collected from a human donor in good health (CMV status not recorded). Some clones in this sample may be carry-over from other donors' samples. Both conserved end residues are part of each CDR3. A D gene is named only where the DNA matches it firmly. Rows give clone size only sometimes, using once, few, many, or a class for an expanded clone.

. | TRBJ2-7 | few | TRBV7-3 | TGTGCCAGCAGCTTAACAGACAGGCACGAGCAGTACTTC | CASSLTDRHEQYF
. | TRBJ1-2 | . | TRBV30 | TGTGCCTGTGGTGACCTAGTAGGCTATGGCTACACCTTC | CACGDLVGYGYTF
TRBD2 | TRBJ2-7 | many | TRBV6-6 | TGTGCCAGCAGTTACTCGAAGGGGCGGCGGGAGATCTACGAGCAGTACTTC | CASSYSKGRREIYEQYF
TRBD1 | TRBJ1-3 | . | TRBV2 | TGTGCCAGCAAGCCCGGGACAGCTGGAAACACCATATATTTT | CASKPGTAGNTIYF
. | TRBJ2-3 | . | TRBV5-6 | TGTGCCAGCAGCTACGACAGGCTTTTTGGCCCAACTCGAGGGAATACGCAGTATTTT | CASSYDRLFGPTRGNTQYF
. | TRBJ1-1 | once | TRBV27 | TGTGCCAGCAGCCCCGTTTCGGTGTTGATGAACACTGAAGCTTTCTTT | CASSPVSVLMNTEAFF
. | TRBJ1-2 | . | TRBV6-5 | TGTGCCAGCAGGATGGGGGACTATGGCTACACCTTC | CASRMGDYGYTF
. | TRBJ2-7 | . | TRBV5-5 | TGTGCCAGCAGCCGGGATATCTACGAGCAGTACTTC | CASSRDIYEQYF
TRBD1 | TRBJ1-1 | many | TRBV11-2 | TGTGCCAGCAGCTTAACAGGGGGCCGGACTGAAGCTTTCTTT | CASSLTGGRTEAFF
. | TRBJ1-5 | few | TRBV6-1 | TGTGCCAGCACAGGGGAATATAGCAATCAGCCCCAGCATTTT | CASTGEYSNQPQHF
TRBD1 | TRBJ2-6 | . | TRBV29-1 | TGCAGCGTTGGACAGGGGTCTGGGGCCAACGTCCTGACTTTC | CSVGQGSGANVLTF
. | TRBJ2-1 | few | TRBV7-6 | TGTGCCAGCACATTACACCGGGACTTTTCCTACAATGAGCAGTTCTTC | CASTLHRDFSYNEQFF
. | TRBJ2-2 | . | TRBV28 | TGTGCCGCAGGGACCTACACCGGGGAGCTGTTTTTT | CAAGTYTGELFF
. | TRBJ2-3 | many | TRBV7-2 | TGTGCCAGCAGCTTAGCGAACTCCTATGCCACAGATACGCAGTATTTT | CASSLANSYATDTQYF
TRBD2 | TRBJ2-1 | few | TRBV12-3/TRBV12-4 | TGTGCCAGCAGTTTTTGGACTAGCGGGATTAATGAGCAGTTCTTC | CASSFWTSGINEQFF
TRBD1 | TRBJ2-5 | many | TRBV7-6 | TGTGACGAAGAGGGGGCTCAATGTCCCCAGTACTTC | CDEEGAQCPQYF
. | TRBJ2-3 | . | TRBV28 | TGTGCCAGCAGTTTATCAGAACAGCCCGAGGGAGTAGCGGAGATGAAGGATAGCACAGATACGCAGTATTTT | CASSLSEQPEGVAEMKDSTDTQYF
TRBD2 | TRBJ2-7 | few | TRBV7-2 | TGTGCCAGCAGCTTAGGGAGCGGGGTTAACTACGAGCAGTACTTC | CASSLGSGVNYEQYF
. | TRBJ2-1 | few | TRBV7-8 | TGTGCCAGCAGCTACGAAGTCGGTGAGCAGTTCTTC | CASSYEVGEQFF
TRBD2 | TRBJ2-1 | few | TRBV19 | TGTGCCAGTAAGGGGAGCGGGAGGCCCTCCTACAATGAGCAGTTCTTC | CASKGSGRPSYNEQFF
TRBD1 | TRBJ2-2 | few | TRBV4-1 | TGCGCCAGCAGCCAATTCTCCGGGACAGGTCAGAACACCGGGGAGCTGTTTTTT | CASSQFSGTGQNTGELFF
. | TRBJ1-1 | . | TRBV12-3/TRBV12-4 | TGTGCCAGCAGTGCGATCGTTGTGGCCACTGAAGCTTTCTTT | CASSAIVVATEAFF
. | TRBJ1-1 | few | TRBV12-3/TRBV12-4 | TGTGCCAGCAGTTTAGCCCTAGGGGGGAACAGGGTGAACACTGAAGCTTTCTTT | CASSLALGGNRVNTEAFF
. | TRBJ2-5 | . | TRBV19 | TGTGCCAGTCGCGCCCTAGGCGGCCAAGAGACCCAGTACTTC | CASRALGGQETQYF
TRBD2 | TRBJ2-5 | many | TRBV7-2 | TGTGCCAGCAGCTTAGCGCTGACTAGCGGGAGTGAGACCCAGTACTTC | CASSLALTSGSETQYF
TRBD2 | TRBJ2-1 | many | TRBV6-2/TRBV6-3 | TGTGCCAGCAGTCCCCTCCGGGAGGGCCTGTATGAGCAGTTCTTC | CASSPLREGLYEQFF
. | TRBJ2-1 | . | TRBV12-3/TRBV12-4 | TGTGCCAGCAGCCCGCTGCAAGGGGATGAGCAGTTCTTC | CASSPLQGDEQFF
TRBD2 | TRBJ2-2 | . | TRBV12-3/TRBV12-4 | TGTGCCAGCAGTCAAGGCCGACTAGCGGGAGCAGGGGAGCTGTTTTTT | CASSQGRLAGAGELFF
. | TRBJ2-3 | few | TRBV7-2 | TGTGCCAGCAGCTTTGACAGTGCTAGCACAGATACGCAGTATTTT | CASSFDSASTDTQYF
TRBD1 | TRBJ1-6 | few | TRBV7-3 | TGTGCCAGCAGCCGCGGGACAGGGCTTTCACCCCTCCACTTT | CASSRGTGLSPLHF
. | TRBJ2-6 | few | TRBV7-2 | TGTGCCAGCAGCTTAGCGGTCAGGGGCAGCTCTGGGGCCAACGTCCTGACTTTC | CASSLAVRGSSGANVLTF
TRBD2 | TRBJ2-1 | many | TRBV7-9 | TGTGCCAGCAGACCGGGACTAGCGGAGAAAGACAATGAGCAGTTCTTC | CASRPGLAEKDNEQFF
. | TRBJ1-5 | few | TRBV5-5 | TGTGCCAGCAGCTTGGGGCAGGGGTTTCAGCCCCAGCATTTT | CASSLGQGFQPQHF
. | TRBJ1-1 | many | TRBV7-3 | TGTGCCAGCAGCGAGGACAGTATGTGGCCTATGAACACTGAAGCTTTCTTT | CASSEDSMWPMNTEAFF
. | TRBJ2-3 | few | TRBV12-3/TRBV12-4 | TGTGCCAGCAGTTTGGCGACAACTAGCACAGATACGCAGTATTTT | CASSLATTSTDTQYF
. | TRBJ2-4 | . | TRBV6-2/TRBV6-3 | TGTGCCAGCAGTATTACCCAAGGGGGAAGGATGGGCGGCTCCCAAAACATTCAGTACTTC | CASSITQGGRMGGSQNIQYF
. | TRBJ1-2 | few | TRBV4-1 | TGCGCCAGCAGCCAAGGGAGAGGGGGACTGGCGTATGGCTACACCTTC | CASSQGRGGLAYGYTF
TRBD1 | TRBJ2-1 | many | TRBV7-2 | TGTGCCAGCAGCGAATCGGACAGGTACAATGAGCAGTTCTTC | CASSESDRYNEQFF
TRBD1 | TRBJ2-2 | . | TRBV6-2/TRBV6-3 | TGTGCCAGCAATACAGGGGGCATCACCGGGGAGCTGTTTTTT | CASNTGGITGELFF